A single sample gave rise to the 18 T cell receptor beta chains below, sequenced in a study of cytomegalovirus exposure and HLA in healthy donors. The PCR was carried out with 60 Vbeta primers and 13 Jbeta primers. Sequencing used immunoSEQ multiplex PCR; TCRdb keeps in-frame clones, though not all of them. The table includes 190,000 or so clones, around 79% detected once. The sample was PBMCs. These receptor sequences come from a male donor in good health and CMV-seropositive.

This clone was seen a single time. The CDR3 DNA is TGTGCCAGCAGCCGGGACAGGGACTACGAGCAGTACTTC. Protein sequence: CASSRDRDYEQYF. The V and J genes are TRBV7-2 and TRBJ2-5; 9 bases align to TRBD1. The J call may be mistaken, given a closer DNA end match to TRBJ2-7. The CDR3 has 13 amino acids. Germline assignment: CDR1 SGHTA and CDR2 FQGNSA.

This rearrangement joins TRBV7-9 to TRBJ2-1; 8 bases are shared with TRBD2. The junction had 5 bases not matched to a gene; V was cut back by 5 bases and J by 8 bases. CDR1 and CDR2 from the germline V gene are SEHNR and FQNEAQ (reference sequence). This CDR3 has 13 residues. The CDR3 loop reads CASSLQTSDEQFF. CDR3 DNA: TGTGCCAGCAGCCTTCAGACTAGCGATGAGCAGTTCTTC.

This clone occurred once. The junction shows a germline mismatch at one end, possibly a read error. The rearrangement joins TRBV7-9 to TRBJ2-2; 10 bases match TRBD1. CDR1 and CDR2 from the germline V gene are SEHNR and FQNEAQ (reference sequence). The CDR3 contains 18 residues. CDR3 in amino acids: CSSSSRGQGRIRAGELFF. For the CDR3, the DNA is TGTTCCAGCAGCTCCCGGGGACAGGGGCGTATTCGGGCCGGGGAGCTGTTTTTT.

This chain uses TRBV2 with TRBJ1-2, with D possibly TRBD1 on 5 matching bases. V was clipped by 4 bases and J by 8 bases, with 14 bases between them. There are 13 residues in the CDR3. Germline V gives CDR1 SNHLY, CDR2 FYNNEI. CDR3: CASSGSGIGGYTF. CDR3 DNA sequence: TGTGCCAGCAGTGGGTCAGGGATCGGGGGCTACACCTTC.

The rearrangement uses TRBV6-4 and TRBJ1-1; 7 positions agree with TRBD1. Germline CDR1 is MRHNA and CDR2 is SNTAGT. The CDR3 loop spans 13 amino acids. After removal of 6 bases from V and 1 base from J, the junction contained 2 bases not matched to a gene. The CDR3 loop reads CASRGQTNTEAFF. The CDR3 bases are TGTGCCAGCAGGGGACAGACGAACACTGAAGCTTTCTTT.

The V gene is TRBV2, the J gene TRBJ2-2; D may be TRBD1 (5 bases). The CDR3 is made up of 15 amino acids. CDR1 SNHLY and CDR2 FYNNEI come from the germline V gene. V lost 4 bases and J 0 bases, leaving 9 bases between the germline ends. The CDR3 loop reads CASSVDTANTGELFF. CDR3 in DNA: TGTGCCAGCAGTGTGGACACCGCGAACACCGGGGAGCTGTTTTTT.

The V call is TRBV5-1, the J call TRBJ1-1; unclear D gene. Germline assignment: CDR1 SGHRS and CDR2 YFSETQ. Trimming cost V 6 bases and J 0 bases, with 6 bases left between them. This CDR3 comprises 12 residues. The CDR3 sequence is CASKQVNTEAFF. CDR3 bases: TGCGCCAGCAAGCAGGTGAACACTGAAGCTTTCTTT.

V is TRBV7-2 and J is TRBJ2-2; 9 positions match TRBD2. The trim removed 3 bases at V and 6 bases at J, leaving 2 bases unmatched. Germline V gene lookup returns CDR1 SGHTA and CDR2 FQGNSA. The CDR3 length is 14 residues. CDR3 sequence reads: CASSFLAGPGELFF. The CDR3 DNA follows: TGTGCCAGCAGCTTCCTAGCGGGACCCGGGGAGCTGTTTTTT.

The chain links TRBV7-9 to TRBJ1-5; D possibly corresponds to TRBD1 (5 bases). Looked up from germline, CDR1 is SEHNR and CDR2 is FQNEAQ (reference sequence). V shed 0 bases and J shed 4 bases, with 10 bases lying between them. The CDR3 covers 15 residues. The chain's CDR3 is CASSLAGAQNQPQHF. As DNA, the CDR3 is TGTGCCAGCAGCTTAGCAGGGGCCCAAAATCAGCCCCAGCATTTT.

In its sample, this clone was seen once. This rearrangement joins TRBV5-4 to TRBJ2-3, with 7 bases identical to TRBD2. Germline V gene data show CDR1 as SGHNT and CDR2 as YYREEE (reference sequence). This CDR3 spans 15 amino acids. J was trimmed by 4 bases and V by 1 base; bases with no gene match: 6. The CDR3, as DNA: TGTGCCAGCAGCTTGAACAGCGGGGTGCCAGATACGCAGTATTTT. It is translated as CASSLNSGVPDTQYF.

The V call is TRBV5-4, the J call TRBJ2-7; TRBD1 matches 7 bases. The CDR3 runs to 15 residues. Germline V gene data show CDR1 as SGHNT and CDR2 as YYREEE (reference sequence). The V gene end was trimmed by 5 bases and the J gene end by 3 bases; junction bases not matched to a gene: 11. CDR3 loop: CASRTRQGNIYEQYF. The CDR3 DNA follows: TGTGCCAGCAGAACCCGACAGGGTAATATCTACGAGCAGTACTTC.

About this clone: An end of the junction differs from the germline gene, which may be a read error. The chain employs TRBV6-5 and TRBJ1-1; tentative D call: TRBD1 (5 bases). Per the germline V gene, CDR1 is MNHEY and CDR2 is SVGAGI. The CDR3 has 13 amino acids. Here the CDR3 DNA reads TGTACCAGCAGTTCTACAGGAAACACTGAAGCTTTCTTT. It specifies CTSSSTGNTEAFF.

The genes are TRBV7-2 and TRBJ1-5, with D tentatively TRBD1 (6 bases). Trimming took 5 bases from V and 4 from J, leaving 12 bases between them. The CDR3 extends over 14 amino acids. The germline V gene has CDR1 SGHTA and CDR2 FQGNSA. The CDR3 nucleotides are TGTGCCAGCAGCCCCGGACAGAATAATCAGCCCCAGCATTTT. Amino acid sequence: CASSPGQNNQPQHF. Drawing the rest from reference TRBV7-2 and TRBJ1-5, the complete variable domain is GAGVSQSPSNKVTEKGKDVELRCDPISGHTALYWYRQSLGQGLEFLIYFQGNSAPDKSGLPSDRFSAERTGGSVSTLTIQRTQQEDSAVYLCASSPGQNNQPQHFGDGTRLSIL.

J is TRBJ2-3 and V is TRBV5-4; weak D call: TRBD2 (7 bases). The V and J ends lost 3 bases and 4 bases respectively, with 21 bases between them. The CDR3 has 17 amino acids. Germline values: CDR1 SGHNT, CDR2 YYREEE (reference sequence). The CDR3 reads CASSYEPLRGGSDTQYF. The CDR3 DNA follows: TGTGCCAGCAGCTATGAACCTCTGAGGGGGGGTTCAGATACGCAGTATTTT.

The chain has TRBV9 and TRBJ2-5; perhaps TRBD2 as D (5 bases). The V gene's germline CDR1 is SGDLS and CDR2 YYNGEE. V was clipped by 4 bases and J by 2 bases, with 15 bases between them. This CDR3 is built from 15 residues. CDR3 DNA: TGTGCCAGCAGCCTCGGGAACCGGGCGCAAGAGACCCAGTACTTC. As protein: CASSLGNRAQETQYF.

The CDR3 here is CASSLGGANVLTF. CDR3 sequence (DNA): TGTGCCAGCAGCTTAGGCGGGGCCAACGTCCTGACTTTC. The rearrangement links TRBV7-3 to TRBJ2-6; D is uncertain. Germline CDR1 and CDR2: SGHTA and FQGTGA. Trimming removed 2 bases from V and 4 bases from J, with 3 bases in between. This CDR3 is built from 13 residues. The full variable domain, rest sourced from reference TRBV7-3 and TRBJ2-6, is GAGVSQTPSNKVTEKGKYVELRCDPISGHTALYWYRQSLGQGPEFLIYFQGTGAADDSGLPNDRFFAVRPEGSVSTLKIQRTERGDSAVYLCASSLGGANVLTFGAGSRLTVL.

CDR3 coding DNA: TGTGCCAGCAGCCTAGGGGCTGCAGCGGGAGAACGCGAGCAGTACTTC. Protein: CASSLGAAAGEREQYF. The chain recombines TRBV7-9 with TRBJ2-7, with 8 bases lining up with TRBD2. CDR1 and CDR2 (germline): SEHNR, FQNEAQ (reference sequence). Trimming cost V 5 bases and J 6 bases; bases outside gene matches: 15. The CDR3 loop spans 16 amino acids.

This chain links TRBV6-5 with TRBJ2-1; TRBD1 aligns across 7 bases. J was trimmed by 0 bases and V by 2 bases; bases with no gene match: 4. The CDR3 sequence is 16 residues long. CDR1 and CDR2 (germline): MNHEY, SVGAGI. The CDR3 DNA sequence: TGTGCCAGCAGTTACCCGGGACAGAGCTCCTACAATGAGCAGTTCTTC. Encoded protein: CASSYPGQSSYNEQFF.